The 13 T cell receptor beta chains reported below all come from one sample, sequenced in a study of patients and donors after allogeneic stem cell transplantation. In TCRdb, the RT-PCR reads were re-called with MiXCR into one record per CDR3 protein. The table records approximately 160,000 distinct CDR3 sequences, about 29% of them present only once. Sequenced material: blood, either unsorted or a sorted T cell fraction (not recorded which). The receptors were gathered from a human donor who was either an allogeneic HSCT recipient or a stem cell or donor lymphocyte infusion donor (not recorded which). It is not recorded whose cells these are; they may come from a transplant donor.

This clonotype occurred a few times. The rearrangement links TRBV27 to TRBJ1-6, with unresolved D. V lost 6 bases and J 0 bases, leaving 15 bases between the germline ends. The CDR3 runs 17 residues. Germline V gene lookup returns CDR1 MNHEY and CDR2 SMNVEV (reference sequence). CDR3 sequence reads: CASSPSRPSSYNSPLHF. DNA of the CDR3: TGTGCCAGCAGCCCTAGCCGGCCGAGCTCCTATAATTCACCCCTCCACTTT.

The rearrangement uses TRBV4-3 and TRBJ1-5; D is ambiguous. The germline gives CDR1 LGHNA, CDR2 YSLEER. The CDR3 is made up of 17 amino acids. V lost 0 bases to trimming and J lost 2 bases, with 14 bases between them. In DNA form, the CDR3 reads TGCGCCAGCAGCCAAGACAGGTTCGGCAACGGCAATCAGCCCCAGCATTTT. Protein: CASSQDRFGNGNQPQHF.

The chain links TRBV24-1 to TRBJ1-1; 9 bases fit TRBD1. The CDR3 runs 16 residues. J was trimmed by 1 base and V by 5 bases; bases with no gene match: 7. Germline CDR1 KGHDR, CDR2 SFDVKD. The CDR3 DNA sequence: TGTGCCACCAGTGGGGGTCCACAGGGGGCGAACACTGAAGCTTTCTTT. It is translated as CATSGGPQGANTEAFF.

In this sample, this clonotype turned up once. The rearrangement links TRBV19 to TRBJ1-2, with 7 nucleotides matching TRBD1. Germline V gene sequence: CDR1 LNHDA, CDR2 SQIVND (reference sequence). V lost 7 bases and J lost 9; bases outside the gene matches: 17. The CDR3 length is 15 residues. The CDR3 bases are TGTGCCAGTACCCGGCGGGCAGGGGGGGCCGATCGCTACACCTTC. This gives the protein CASTRRAGGADRYTF.

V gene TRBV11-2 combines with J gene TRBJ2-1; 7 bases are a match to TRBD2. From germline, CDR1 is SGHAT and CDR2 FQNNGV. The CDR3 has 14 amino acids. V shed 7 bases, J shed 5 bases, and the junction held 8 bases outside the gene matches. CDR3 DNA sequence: TGTGCCAGCACCCATCGAGCGGGAAACAATGAGCAGTTCTTC. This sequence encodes CASTHRAGNNEQFF.

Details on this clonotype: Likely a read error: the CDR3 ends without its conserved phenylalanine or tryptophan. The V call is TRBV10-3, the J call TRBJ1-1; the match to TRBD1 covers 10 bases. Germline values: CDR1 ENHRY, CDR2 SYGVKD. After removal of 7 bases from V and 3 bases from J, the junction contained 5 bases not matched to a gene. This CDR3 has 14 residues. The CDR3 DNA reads TGTGCCATCACTAGGACAGGGGGGGACACTGAAGCTTTCTTG. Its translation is CAITRTGGDTEAFL.

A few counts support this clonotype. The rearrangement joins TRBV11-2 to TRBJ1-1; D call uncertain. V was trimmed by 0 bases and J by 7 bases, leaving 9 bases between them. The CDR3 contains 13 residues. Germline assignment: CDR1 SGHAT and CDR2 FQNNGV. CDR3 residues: CASSLDGKVEAFF. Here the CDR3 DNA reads TGTGCCAGCAGCTTAGATGGGAAGGTTGAAGCTTTCTTT.

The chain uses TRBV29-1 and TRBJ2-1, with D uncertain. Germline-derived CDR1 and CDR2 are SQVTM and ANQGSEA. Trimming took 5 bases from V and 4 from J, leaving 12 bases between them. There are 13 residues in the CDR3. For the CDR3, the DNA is TGCAGCGTTACGGAGTCCCGATACAATGAGCAGTTCTTC. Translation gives CSVTESRYNEQFF.

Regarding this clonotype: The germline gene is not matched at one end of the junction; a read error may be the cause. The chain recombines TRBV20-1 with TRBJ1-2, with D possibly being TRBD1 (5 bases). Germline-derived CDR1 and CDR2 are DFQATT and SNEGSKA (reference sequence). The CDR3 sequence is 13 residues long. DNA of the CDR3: TGCAGTGCTAGAGATTTACTTCATAACAGGCTTTTCTTC. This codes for CSARDLLHNRLFF.

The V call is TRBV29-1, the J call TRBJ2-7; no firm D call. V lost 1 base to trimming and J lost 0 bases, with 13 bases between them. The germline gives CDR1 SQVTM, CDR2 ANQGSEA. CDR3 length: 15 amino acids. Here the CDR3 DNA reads TGCAGCGTTGAAGGCTGGACGGCCCACTCCTACGAGCAGTACTTC. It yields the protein CSVEGWTAHSYEQYF.

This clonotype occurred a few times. The CDR3 bases are TGCAGCGTTCAGACTAGCGGATTCACAGATACGCAGTATTTT. It yields the protein CSVQTSGFTDTQYF. The chain has TRBV29-1 and TRBJ2-3, with 9 bases aligning to TRBD2. V lost 5 bases and J lost 2; bases outside the gene matches: 5. This CDR3 is 14 amino acids long. The germline V gene has CDR1 SQVTM and CDR2 ANQGSEA.

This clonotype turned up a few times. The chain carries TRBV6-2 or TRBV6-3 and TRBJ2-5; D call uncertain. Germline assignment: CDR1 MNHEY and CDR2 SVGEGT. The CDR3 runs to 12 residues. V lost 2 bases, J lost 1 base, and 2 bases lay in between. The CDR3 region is CASSYRQETQYF. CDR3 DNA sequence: TGTGCCAGCAGTTACCGCCAAGAGACCCAGTACTTC.

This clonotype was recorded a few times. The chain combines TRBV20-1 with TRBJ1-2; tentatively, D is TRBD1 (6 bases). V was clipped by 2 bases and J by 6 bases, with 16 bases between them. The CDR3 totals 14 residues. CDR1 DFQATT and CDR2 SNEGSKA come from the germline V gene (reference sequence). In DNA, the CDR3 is TGCAGTGCTAGAACAGGGTTTTTTTCGAATGGCTACACCTTC. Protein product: CSARTGFFSNGYTF.